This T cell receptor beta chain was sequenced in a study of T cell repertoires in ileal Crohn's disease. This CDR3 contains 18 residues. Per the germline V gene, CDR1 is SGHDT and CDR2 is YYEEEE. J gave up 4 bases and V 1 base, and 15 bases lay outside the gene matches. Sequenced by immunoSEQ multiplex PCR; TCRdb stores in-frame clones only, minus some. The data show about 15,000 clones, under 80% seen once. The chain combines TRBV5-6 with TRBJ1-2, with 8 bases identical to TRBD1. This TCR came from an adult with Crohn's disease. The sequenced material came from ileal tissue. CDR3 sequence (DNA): TGTGCCAGCAGCTTGTCCACCGCCGGGACAGGAACTGCCTATGGCTACACCTTC. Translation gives CASSLSTAGTGTAYGYTF.